This entry features one T cell receptor beta chain sequence. Antigen unknown. Method: immunoSEQ multiplex PCR; TCRdb's copy keeps in-frame clones and lacks some. In the table there are around 140,000 clones, 90% to 95% of which are singletons. The sample belongs to a study of T cell responses to AZD1222 COVID-19 vaccine. Notes on the study in general: With dominance at 160-218 and 743-854, vaccine-associated CD4 TCRs spanned spike. The donors showed a predominance of white British ancestry and of females, with possible underestimation of clonal diversity.

The CDR3 contains 15 residues. Germline lookup yields CDR1 SGHNT and CDR2 YENEEA. V was clipped by 3 bases and J by 1 base; unmatched bases: 2. The specimen was peripheral blood, collected on day 0 of MenACWY control vaccination. The source is an adult in good health. The chain is built from TRBV11-3 and TRBJ2-1; 8 bases fit TRBD1. The CDR3 region is CASSLRQGSYNEQFF. Here the CDR3 DNA reads TGTGCCAGCAGCTTGCGACAGGGGTCCTACAATGAGCAGTTCTTC.